The present entry profiles one T cell receptor (beta chain) with its context. The antigen it recognizes is unknown. No quality values exist for individual bases; no much larger clone is one base distant. This sample was included in a study of preoperative IRX-2 immunotherapy in early breast cancer (dated by TCRdb to the late 2010s). Libraries were made using the immunoSEQ multiplex PCR assay. TCRdb carries this immuneACCESS record with in-frame sequences only. Its versions omit some clonotypes, under half of them owing to an unresolved V gene in the studies checked, with the rest unexplained. This sample is represented by tens of thousands of clones; about 95% of them were singletons. The top ten hold roughly 6.7% of the sample. The sample's treatment or condition label, decoded: preoperative locoregional IRX-2 cytokine immunotherapy. The samples were obtained from a phase Ib study that tested preoperative, locoregional IRX-2 cytokine immunotherapy meant to prime immune responses. The donors were early-stage breast cancer patients who were given IRX-2 prior to surgery.

The germline V gene gives CDR1 as MDHEN and CDR2 as SYDVKM. From V the trimming removes 5 bases and from J it removes 0 bases, while the gene matches leave 0 bases of the junction unaccounted for. From the cysteine through the phenylalanine, the CDR3 covers 14 amino acids. Only the CDR3 DNA is retained, 42 bases long and in frame from the first base. The sample was taken from a patient treated with IRX-2 immunotherapy. This clonotype was obtained from a human donor with breast cancer. Here the chain combines TRBV28 and TRBJ2-7; 11 central nucleotides agree with TRBD2. The CDR3 region has the sequence CASSGTSGSYEQYF. In nucleotide form, the sequence is TGTGCCAGCAGTGGGACTAGCGGCTCCTACGAGCAGTACTTC.